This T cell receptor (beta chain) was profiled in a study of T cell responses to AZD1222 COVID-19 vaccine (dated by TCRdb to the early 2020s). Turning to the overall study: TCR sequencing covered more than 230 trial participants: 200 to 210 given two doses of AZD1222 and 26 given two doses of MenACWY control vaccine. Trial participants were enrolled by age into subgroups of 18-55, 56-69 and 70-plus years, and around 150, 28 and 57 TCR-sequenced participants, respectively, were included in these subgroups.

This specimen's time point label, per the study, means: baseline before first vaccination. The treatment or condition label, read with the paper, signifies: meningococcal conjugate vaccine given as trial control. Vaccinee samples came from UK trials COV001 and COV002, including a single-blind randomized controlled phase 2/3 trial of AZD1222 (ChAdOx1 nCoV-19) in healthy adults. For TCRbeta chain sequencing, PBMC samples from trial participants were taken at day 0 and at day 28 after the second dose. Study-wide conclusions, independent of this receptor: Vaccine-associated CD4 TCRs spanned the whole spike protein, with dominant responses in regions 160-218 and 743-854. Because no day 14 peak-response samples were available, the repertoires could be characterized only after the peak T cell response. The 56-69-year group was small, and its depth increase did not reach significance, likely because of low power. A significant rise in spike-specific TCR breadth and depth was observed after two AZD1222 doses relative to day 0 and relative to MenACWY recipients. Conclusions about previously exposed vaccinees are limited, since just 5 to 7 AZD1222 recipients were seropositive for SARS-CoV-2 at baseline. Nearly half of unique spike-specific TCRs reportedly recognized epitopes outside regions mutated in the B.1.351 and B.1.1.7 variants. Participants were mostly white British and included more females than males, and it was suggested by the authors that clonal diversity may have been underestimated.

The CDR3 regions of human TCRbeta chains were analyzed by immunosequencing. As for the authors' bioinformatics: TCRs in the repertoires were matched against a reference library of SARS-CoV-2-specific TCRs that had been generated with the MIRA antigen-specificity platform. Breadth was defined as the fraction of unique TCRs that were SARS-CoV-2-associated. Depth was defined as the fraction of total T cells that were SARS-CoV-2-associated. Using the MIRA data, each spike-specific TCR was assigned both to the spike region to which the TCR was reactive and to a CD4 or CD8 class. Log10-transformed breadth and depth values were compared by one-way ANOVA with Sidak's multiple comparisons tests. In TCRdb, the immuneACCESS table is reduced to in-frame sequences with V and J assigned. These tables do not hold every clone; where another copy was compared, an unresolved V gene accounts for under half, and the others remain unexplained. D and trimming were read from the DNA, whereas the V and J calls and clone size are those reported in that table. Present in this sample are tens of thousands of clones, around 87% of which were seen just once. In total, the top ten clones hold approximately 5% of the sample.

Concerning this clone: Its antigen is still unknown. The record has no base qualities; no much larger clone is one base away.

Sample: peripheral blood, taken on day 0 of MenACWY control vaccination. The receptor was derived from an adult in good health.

The CDR3 in this case is CASSPRDRDEKLFF. In nucleotide form, the sequence is TGTGCCAGCTCACCCCGGGACAGGGATGAAAAACTGTTTTTT. The sequence links TRBV18 to TRBJ1-4; 9 middle bases align to TRBD1. From a lookup of the germline V gene, CDR1 and CDR2 are KGHSH and LQKENI. Reading from cysteine to phenylalanine, the CDR3 counts 14 amino acids. The retained sequence is limited to the CDR3, 42 bases, with the frame set at the first base. V is trimmed back by 3 bases and J by 6 bases, and the junction contains 2 bases that no gene match accounts for. Reference TRBV18 and TRBJ1-4 genes cover what lies past the CDR3, so the full variable domain is NAGVMQNPRHLVRRRGQEARLRCSPMKGHSHVYWYRQLPEEGLKFMVYLQKENIIDESGMPKERFSAEFPKEGPSILRIQQVVRGDSAAYFCASSPRDRDEKLFFGSGTQLSVL.